This TCR beta chain was profiled in a study of naive and memory T cell subsets. CDR1 is LNHDA and CDR2 is SQIVND in the germline V gene (reference sequence). The ends were cut back, 5 bases at V and 3 bases at J, with 17 bases in the middle. The CDR3 is 15 amino acids. Ligated cDNA underwent four rounds of PCR with nested alpha and beta constant region primers and SP2. From the 5' RACE reads, TCRdb called clonotypes with MiXCR, one entry per CDR3 protein. Among roughly 60,000 distinct CDR3 sequences, over 7% were seen once, and the ten largest hold 8.5% to 10%. The library had UMIs added by 3' ligation of an oligonucleotide to TCR cDNA.

The sequence was collected from a male donor in good health. This chain links TRBV19 with TRBJ2-7, with TRBD1 as a possible D gene (7 bases). This CDR3 reads CASSGGTDHLYEQYF. The CDR3 nucleotides are TGTGCCAGTAGTGGGGGGACAGACCACCTCTACGAGCAGTACTTC.